Following are 20 T cell receptor beta chains from one sample sequenced in a study of T cell responses to AZD1222 COVID-19 vaccine. Method: immunoSEQ multiplex PCR; TCRdb's copy keeps in-frame clones and lacks some. The table records some 150,000 clones, more than 70% of them present only once. This specimen consisted of peripheral blood, obtained on day 0 of AZD1222 vaccination. Receptors were obtained from an adult in good health.

The chain employs TRBV5-1 and TRBJ2-2; 8 bases are shared with TRBD1. Germline trimming cut 7 bases from V and 4 bases from J; bases unmatched to any gene: 3. Germline CDR1 is SGHRS and CDR2 is YFSETQ. The CDR3 spans 13 residues. For the CDR3, the DNA is TGCGCCAGCTCAGGGGGCCTCACCGGGGAGCTGTTTTTT. Translated: CASSGGLTGELFF.

This clone was recorded only once. This chain joins TRBV27 and TRBJ2-2; 8 bases fit TRBD2. Unmatched junction bases numbered 4, after V lost 6 bases and J lost 1 base. The CDR3 runs to 15 residues. Germline V CDR1 and CDR2: MNHEY, SMNVEV (reference sequence). The CDR3 nucleotides are TGTGCCAGCAGCAGTCGGGGGGGGAACACCGGGGAGCTGTTTTTT. Its protein is CASSSRGGNTGELFF.

The genes are TRBV27 and TRBJ1-1, with 8 bases lining up with TRBD1. V lost 6 bases, J lost 2 bases, and 5 bases stayed unmatched. This CDR3 has 14 residues. Germline CDR1 is MNHEY and CDR2 is SMNVEV (reference sequence). Written as DNA, the CDR3 is TGTGCCAGCAGCGAACAGGGGGTAAACACTGAAGCTTTCTTT. Amino acids: CASSEQGVNTEAFF.

The CDR3 region has the DNA TGTGCCAGCAGTTCTAACAGGGGCGGCGAGCAGTTCTTC. This encodes CASSSNRGGEQFF. The J gene is TRBJ2-1, the V gene TRBV6-5, with 7 nucleotides matching TRBD1. The CDR3 has 13 residues. Germline CDR1 and CDR2: MNHEY and SVGAGI. With 4 bases clipped from V and 10 bases from J, the junction kept 7 bases outside the gene matches.

The chain couples TRBV19 to TRBJ2-7; 8 bases are a match to TRBD2. This CDR3 contains 15 residues. CDR1 is LNHDA, CDR2 SQIVND, per germline (reference sequence). V dropped 0 bases and J dropped 3; count of bases not matched to a gene: 4. The CDR3 DNA follows: TGTGCCAGTAGTATAGAAAACGGGAGGGACTACGAGCAGTACTTC. The encoded protein is CASSIENGRDYEQYF.

J is TRBJ2-7 and V is TRBV30; the D call may be TRBD1 or TRBD2 (5 bases each). V was pared by 4 bases and J by 2 bases, with 18 bases between. The germline V gene has CDR1 GTSNPN and CDR2 SVGIG (reference sequence). The CDR3 contains 15 residues. The chain's CDR3 is CAWTPRGRVPYEQYF. CDR3 in DNA: TGTGCCTGGACCCCCCGGGGCAGGGTACCCTACGAGCAGTACTTC.

The chain couples TRBV30 to TRBJ2-7, with D possibly matching TRBD2 (6 bases). Trimming removed 1 base at V and 3 bases at J, with 7 bases between. The CDR3 runs 12 residues. Germline V gives CDR1 GTSNPN, CDR2 SVGIG (reference sequence). For the CDR3, the DNA is TGTGCCTGGAGTGCGGGACTCTACGAGCAGTACTTC. Translating it yields CAWSAGLYEQYF.

This chain joins TRBV9 and TRBJ2-5; no clear D gene. Germline lookup yields CDR1 SGDLS and CDR2 YYNGEE. V lost 4 bases, J lost 1 base, and 17 bases lay in between. The CDR3 length is 16 residues. The CDR3 sequence is CASSPPRTEAQETQYF. For the CDR3, the DNA is TGTGCCAGCAGCCCGCCCCGGACGGAAGCCCAAGAGACCCAGTACTTC.

The chain recombines TRBV4-3 with TRBJ2-7, with no clear D. Deletions cut 3 bases from V and 6 bases from J, with 21 bases between. CDR3 size: 16 residues. Germline V gene data show CDR1 as LGHNA and CDR2 as YSLEER. This chain's CDR3 is CASSHIGTLGSREQYF. The CDR3 nucleotides are TGCGCCAGCAGCCACATAGGTACCCTGGGTAGCCGCGAGCAGTACTTC.

The table lists this clone with a few counts. This sequence joins TRBV6-1 and TRBJ2-5; TRBD2 is a possible D gene (6 bases). The CDR3 covers 17 residues. CDR1 and CDR2 (germline): MNHNS, SASEGT. V shed 2 bases and J shed 1 base, with 17 bases lying between them. The CDR3 sequence is CASSERTGGRGQETQYF. Written as DNA, the CDR3 is TGTGCCAGCAGTGAAAGAACGGGCGGGCGGGGCCAAGAGACCCAGTACTTC.

This clone was observed once. This chain uses TRBV10-3 with TRBJ1-5; no clear D gene. The germline V and J ends were trimmed by 3 bases and 5 bases, with 11 bases remaining between them. Looked up from germline, CDR1 is ENHRY and CDR2 is SYGVKD. The CDR3 runs to 14 residues. The CDR3 sequence: CAISDGVEDQPQHF. As DNA, the CDR3 is TGTGCCATCAGTGACGGTGTAGAGGATCAGCCCCAGCATTTT.

The chain links TRBV19 to TRBJ1-1, with D possibly TRBD1 on 6 matching bases. CDR3 length equals 15 residues. In germline, CDR1 is LNHDA, CDR2 SQIVND (reference sequence). Trimming took 5 bases from V and 0 from J, leaving 13 bases between them. Written as DNA, the CDR3 is TGTGCCAGTAGTGGACGGACAGTCATGAACACTGAAGCTTTCTTT. Its protein is CASSGRTVMNTEAFF.

The V gene is TRBV7-2, the J gene TRBJ2-1; 12 bases are a match to TRBD2. The germline V gene has CDR1 SGHTA and CDR2 FQGNSA. Losses at the gene ends were 3 bases for V and 6 bases for J; bases not matched to a gene: 15. The CDR3 runs 19 residues. CDR3 amino acids: CASSLRPLWASGRANEQFF. The CDR3 bases are TGTGCCAGCAGCTTGCGGCCCCTTTGGGCTAGCGGGAGGGCCAATGAGCAGTTCTTC.

This clone showed up just once. The chain couples TRBV7-8 to TRBJ2-2; 7 bases agree with TRBD1. The CDR3 has 17 residues. J was trimmed by 1 base and V by 1 base; bases with no gene match: 6. Germline V gives CDR1 SGHVS, CDR2 FQNEAQ. As DNA, the CDR3 is TGTGCCAGCAGCTTAGTTGAGGGGGCTGTGAACACCGGGGAGCTGTTTTTT. This translates into CASSLVEGAVNTGELFF.

The chain combines TRBV28 with TRBJ1-5; D not resolved. This CDR3 is built from 12 residues. With 3 bases removed from V and 6 bases from J, the gap between germline ends came to 6 bases. Germline V lookup: CDR1 MDHEN, CDR2 SYDVKM. CDR3 nucleotides: TGTGCCAGCAGTTTTTTCGGTCAGCCCCAGCATTTT. It is translated as CASSFFGQPQHF.

The J gene is TRBJ2-3, the V gene TRBV6-4; no reliable D call. Germline V CDR1 and CDR2: MRHNA, SNTAGT. Trimming removed 4 bases at V and 0 bases at J, with 11 bases between. The CDR3 length is 15 residues. CDR3 residues: CASSATGGSTDTQYF. The CDR3 DNA follows: TGTGCCAGCAGTGCGACGGGCGGAAGCACAGATACGCAGTATTTT.

The chain joins TRBV6-5 to TRBJ1-2; D unclear. In germline, CDR1 is MNHEY, CDR2 SVGAGI. V was pared by 0 bases and J by 8 bases, with 16 bases between. CDR3 length: 15 amino acids. The CDR3, as DNA: TGTGCCAGCAGTTACTCGCCGGGAGCCGGTGCGGGCTACACCTTC. The encoded protein is CASSYSPGAGAGYTF.

Turning to this clone: Its ends do not fully match the called genes, so a read error is possible. The chain employs TRBV6-1 and TRBJ1-2; 11 bases agree with TRBD1. The CDR3 has 16 residues. Germline V gene lookup returns CDR1 MNHNS and CDR2 SASEGT. DNA for the CDR3: TGTGCCAGCAGTGAAAGAATCGCCGCACGGGACAGGGGGTTTTTCTTC. Its protein product is CASSERIAARDRGFFF.

The count of this clone is one. The rearrangement links TRBV4-3 to TRBJ2-1, with 8 bases identical to TRBD2. V dropped 0 bases and J dropped 8; count of bases not matched to a gene: 12. Germline CDR1 LGHNA, CDR2 YSLEER. The CDR3 consists of 17 residues. CDR3 in amino acids: CASSQEGASGYLDEQFF. The CDR3 DNA reads TGCGCCAGCAGCCAAGAAGGGGCTAGCGGGTATCTCGATGAGCAGTTCTTC.

The rearrangement joins TRBV7-9 to TRBJ2-7; D uncertain. Germline V lookup: CDR1 SEHNR, CDR2 FQNEAQ (reference sequence). The CDR3 is 12 residues long. Trimming removed 1 base from V and 4 bases from J, with 5 bases in between. As DNA, the CDR3 is TGTGCCAGCAGCTTAGATGCATACGAGCAGTACTTC. Encoded protein: CASSLDAYEQYF.